The 6 T cell receptor beta chains reported below all come from one sample, sequenced in a study of blood T cell repertoires in COVID-19. Sequenced by immunoSEQ multiplex PCR; TCRdb stores in-frame clones only, minus some. There are roughly 300,000 clones in the sample; around 87% occur only once, and 5.3% lies in the top ten. Sequencing was done on a sample of PBMCs or T cells enriched from blood (not recorded which). These receptors originate from a woman in her twenties or thirties who had recovered from COVID-19.

The chain is built from TRBV5-6 and TRBJ1-1; TRBD1 aligns across 9 bases. The CDR3 covers 16 residues. Germline CDR1 is SGHDT and CDR2 is YYEEEE. V was clipped by 4 bases and J by 3 bases; unmatched bases: 10. Here the CDR3 DNA reads TGTGCCAGCAGCCTTGCCACAGGGGGCGCGTACACTGAAGCTTTCTTT. This encodes CASSLATGGAYTEAFF.

The V call is TRBV29-1, the J call TRBJ2-2, with 9 bases identical to TRBD2. V was pared by 1 base and J by 6 bases, with 12 bases of the junction left unmatched. Germline V gene sequence: CDR1 SQVTM, CDR2 ANQGSEA. The CDR3 is 17 residues long. CDR3 sequence: CSVEGAAGTSMSGELFF. CDR3 sequence (DNA): TGCAGCGTTGAAGGCGCAGCCGGGACTAGCATGTCCGGGGAGCTGTTTTTT.

This clone was detected only a few times. The identical CDR3 is also encoded by other nucleotide sequences in the sample. This chain connects TRBV9 to TRBJ1-2; TRBD1 might be the D (6 bases). The CDR3 is 14 amino acids. The V and J ends lost 0 bases and 5 bases respectively, with 11 bases between them. CDR1 and CDR2 (germline): SGDLS, YYNGEE. In DNA, the CDR3 is TGTGCCAGCAGCGTAGGTGGGACAAATTATGGCTACACCTTC. As protein: CASSVGGTNYGYTF.

The CDR3 sequence is CSSLTGTGPFF. CDR3 nucleotides: TGCAGTTCTTTGACCGGGACAGGGCCGTTCTTC. This sequence joins TRBV20-1 and TRBJ2-1, with 9 bases fitting TRBD1. Per the germline V gene, CDR1 is DFQATT and CDR2 is SNEGSKA (reference sequence). The V segment lost 8 bases and the J segment 15 bases; nucleotides outside the gene matches: 11. The length of the CDR3 is 11 residues.

The chain couples TRBV7-3 to TRBJ1-1; 11 bases agree with TRBD1. Germline-derived CDR1 and CDR2 are SGHTA and FQGTGA. The trim removed 2 bases at V and 4 bases at J, leaving 3 bases unmatched. The CDR3 spans 15 residues. The CDR3 loop reads CASSLGTGGITEAFF. As DNA, the CDR3 is TGTGCCAGCAGCTTAGGGACAGGGGGTATCACTGAAGCTTTCTTT.

The gene calls are TRBV7-3 and TRBJ2-3; TRBD2 matches 9 bases. After removal of 1 base from V and 2 bases from J, the junction contained 4 bases not matched to a gene. The CDR3 spans 16 residues. The germline CDR1 and CDR2 sequences are SGHTA and FQGTGA. The CDR3 region is CASSLIGGGATDTQYF. The CDR3 nucleotides read TGTGCCAGCAGCTTAATCGGCGGGGGGGCCACAGATACGCAGTATTTT.